This T cell receptor beta chain was documented in a study of resident and recirculating memory T cells in vitiligo. The overall study: Samples were epidermis from two lesional and two nonlesional sites, plus PBMCs. The study, taken as a whole, reports: Sequences differed between biopsy sites and patients, suggesting private specificity.

The protocol was immunoSEQ multiplex PCR, while the TCRdb copy is restricted to in-frame clones and leaves out a portion. The sample shows roughly 76,000 clones, roughly nine tenths of them seen only once. The germline gives CDR1 MGHRA, CDR2 YSYEKL. The CDR3 is 15 amino acids. Trimming shortened V by 4 bases and J by 3 bases, and 13 bases separated the two germline ends. Regarding this clone: The target antigen is unknown.

V usage is TRBV4-1 and J usage is TRBJ1-5, with D possibly matching TRBD1 (6 bases). Source material: blood. The clonotype was recovered from a male donor with vitiligo. CDR3 protein: CASSPLGAVNQPQHF. The CDR3 nucleotides read TGCGCCAGCAGCCCCCTGGGGGCCGTCAATCAGCCCCAGCATTTT.